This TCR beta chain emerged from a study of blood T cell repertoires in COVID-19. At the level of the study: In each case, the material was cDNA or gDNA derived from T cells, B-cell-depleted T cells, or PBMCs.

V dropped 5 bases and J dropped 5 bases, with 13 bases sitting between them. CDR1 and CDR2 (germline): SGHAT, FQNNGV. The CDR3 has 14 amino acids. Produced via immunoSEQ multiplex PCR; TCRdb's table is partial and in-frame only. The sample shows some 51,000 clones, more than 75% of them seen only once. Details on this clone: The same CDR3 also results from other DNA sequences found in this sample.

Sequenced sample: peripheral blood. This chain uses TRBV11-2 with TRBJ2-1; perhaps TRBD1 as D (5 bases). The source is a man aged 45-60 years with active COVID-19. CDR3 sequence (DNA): TGTGCCAGCAGCCGGTCTGGGGCAGACAATGAGCAGTTCTTC. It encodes CASSRSGADNEQFF.